Following are 6 T cell receptor beta chains from one sample sequenced in a study of esophageal squamous cell carcinoma under preoperative chemotherapy (dated by TCRdb to 2017 to 2018). Sample time point, as interpreted from the label and publication: after preoperative PTX-NDP chemotherapy. Receptor amplification or capture employed PCR. The reads were generated on a HiSeq X Ten. Starting from the raw public reads, TCRdb applied fastp trimming at Q25, assembled clones with MiXCR and retained in-frame beta chains. Each entry is one CDR3 protein sequence, shown with its most common DNA and genes. The sample table lists over 25,000 distinct CDR3 sequences, approximately 51% of them with a count of one. Clones ranked in the top ten supply approximately 23% of the sample. This material was collected from a patient given preoperative chemotherapy. The receptors were sampled from a human donor with esophageal squamous cell carcinoma. The donor label of this sample is uncertain.

In this sample, this clonotype turned up a few times. The chain links TRBV6-1 to TRBJ2-5; D possibly corresponds to TRBD2 (6 bases). Trimming cost V 3 bases and J 5 bases, with 10 bases left between them. Germline V lookup: CDR1 MNHNS, CDR2 SASEGT. CDR3 size: 13 residues. CDR3 sequence: CASSEGGGETQYF. CDR3 nucleotides: TGTGCCAGCAGTGAGGGGGGTGGGGAGACCCAGTACTTC.

This rearrangement joins TRBV20-1 to TRBJ2-6; 8 bases are a match to TRBD2. With V trimmed by 4 bases and J by 3 bases, 2 bases remained unmatched. Germline CDR1 is DFQATT and CDR2 is SNEGSKA (reference sequence). There are 14 residues in the CDR3. The chain's CDR3 is CSAKRGGGANVLTF. CDR3 DNA sequence: TGCAGTGCTAAACGGGGGGGTGGGGCCAACGTCCTGACTTTC.

This CDR3 is CASRPQGATGEQYF. Here the CDR3 DNA reads TGTGCCAGCAGACCCCAGGGGGCGACGGGGGAGCAGTACTTC. The gene calls are TRBV5-5 and TRBJ2-5; TRBD1 matches at 8 bases. J was trimmed by 11 bases and V by 5 bases; bases with no gene match: 14. CDR3 size: 14 residues. Germline V gives CDR1 SGHKS, CDR2 YYEKEE (reference sequence).

This clonotype was recorded a few times. This chain uses TRBV19 with TRBJ1-2; tentatively, D is TRBD1 (5 bases). Germline V lookup: CDR1 LNHDA, CDR2 SQIVND (reference sequence). The CDR3 has 14 amino acids. V was clipped by 3 bases and J by 0 bases, with 8 bases between them. The CDR3 bases are TGTGCCAGTAGTATGACAGCCGCTAACTATGGCTACACCTTC. It codes for CASSMTAANYGYTF.

The chain is built from TRBV7-2 and TRBJ2-5; 8 bases line up with TRBD2. The J call could be wrong; TRBJ2-3 is a better fit for the DNA end. This CDR3 contains 14 residues. The V gene's germline CDR1 is SGHTA and CDR2 FQGNSA. The CDR3 is CASGGRGAAETQYF. CDR3 DNA: TGTGCCAGCGGAGGGCGGGGGGCCGCAGAGACCCAGTATTTT.

To note about this clonotype: Compared with germline, one end of the junction differs, possibly owing to a read error. The chain links TRBV7-2 to TRBJ2-4, with 7 bases that match TRBD2. The last part of the DNA fits TRBJ2-3 better; the J call may be wrong. Germline V gives CDR1 SGHTA, CDR2 FQGNSA. CDR3 size: 16 residues. This CDR3 is CASRFPAGVTKDIQYF. CDR3 DNA: TGTGCCAGCCGCTTCCCGGCGGGGGTTACCAAAGACATTCAGTATTTT.